This T cell receptor beta chain appears in the sequencing data of a study of T cells in Graves' hyperthyroidism and ophthalmopathy. Study-wide findings and caveats: Among thyroid clonotypes expanded above 0.001, most also appeared in blood.

Ophthalmopathy patients had moderate-to-severe active disease, CAS ≥3, NOSPECS ≥4, and disease duration under 3 months. Exclusion followed for patients with uncontrolled infection, other autoimmune disease, pregnancy or lactation. Each diagnosis was grounded in clinical symptoms, serum thyroxine and TRAb, thyroid ultrasound, and orbital computed tomography. The TCR beta CDR3 regions underwent amplification using RNA transcripts as the source. First-round RT-PCR targeting the TCR CDR3 was performed with the HTBI primer set. TCRdb ran MiXCR on the multiplex PCR reads and lists one entry per CDR3 protein. The sample lists around 690,000 distinct CDR3 sequences, around 20% seen once, with 30% to 40% in the top ten. Concerning this clonotype: Its antigen is still unknown.

V was clipped by 4 bases and J by 0 bases; unmatched bases: 18. This CDR3 has 21 residues. The germline gives CDR1 SGHRS, CDR2 YFSETQ. Source material: blood. This clonotype originated in a man aged 25-45 years with Graves' ophthalmopathy. The chain is built from TRBV5-1 and TRBJ2-3, with TRBD1 matching 12 bases. The CDR3 region is CASSPVWGTGGSGASTDTQYF. DNA for the CDR3: TGCGCCAGCAGCCCTGTTTGGGGGACAGGGGGCAGCGGGGCGAGCACAGATACGCAGTATTTT.